This TCR beta chain was identified during a study of sequential checkpoint blockade in melanoma. As for the study in general: First-line arms were nivolumab then ipilimumab, or the reverse, randomized 1:1.

TCRdb keeps only in-frame clones here, not all; method: immunoSEQ multiplex PCR. The sample lists over 5,500 clones, about 25% occurring once. This clone has just a few counts. Treatment indicated: randomized to nivolumab then ipilimumab (arm A) or the reverse (arm B). The CDR3 covers 18 residues. Trimming removed 3 bases from V and 1 base from J, with 20 bases in between. CDR1 is LNHDA, CDR2 SQIVND, per germline (reference sequence). The J gene is TRBJ2-3, the V gene TRBV19; a weak D match, TRBD1 (5 bases). The specimen was tumor tissue (inferred from file names), collected from a patient given nivolumab and ipilimumab in sequence. This TCR was sampled from a human donor with melanoma. CDR3: CASSMLYGARQRTDTQYF. The CDR3 DNA follows: TGTGCCAGTAGTATGCTATATGGGGCGCGGCAACGCACAGATACGCAGTATTTT.